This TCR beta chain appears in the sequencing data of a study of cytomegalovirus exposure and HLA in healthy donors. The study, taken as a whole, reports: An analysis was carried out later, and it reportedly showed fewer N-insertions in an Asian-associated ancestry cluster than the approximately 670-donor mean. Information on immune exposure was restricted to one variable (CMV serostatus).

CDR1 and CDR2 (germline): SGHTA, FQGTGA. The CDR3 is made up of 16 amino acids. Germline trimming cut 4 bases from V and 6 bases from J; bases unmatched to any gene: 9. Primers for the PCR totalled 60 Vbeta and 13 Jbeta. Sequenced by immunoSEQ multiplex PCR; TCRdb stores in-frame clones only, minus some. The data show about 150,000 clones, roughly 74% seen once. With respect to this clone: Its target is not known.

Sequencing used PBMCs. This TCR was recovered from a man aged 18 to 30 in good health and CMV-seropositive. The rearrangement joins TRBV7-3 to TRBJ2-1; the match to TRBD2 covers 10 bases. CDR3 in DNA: TGTGCCAGCAGCTACCAAGCGGGAGGGGGGCCCAATGAGCAGTTCTTC. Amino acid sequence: CASSYQAGGGPNEQFF.